These T cell receptor beta chains were read from a single sample in a study of PD-L1 blockade in urothelial cancer. Assay used: immunoSEQ multiplex PCR; TCRdb lists only in-frame clones, some missing. The table records around 100,000 clones, around 90% of them present only once. The source was PBMCs, collected around atezolizumab (anti-PD-L1) treatment. All receptors derive from a man aged 55 to 70 with urothelial cancer. Both conserved end residues are part of each CDR3. The order of the fields is CDR3 DNA, CDR3 protein, D gene, J gene, V gene, clone size. The D gene is left open where the match is weak. Rows may omit the clone size; those that give it use once, few, many or a size class.

TGCGCCAGCAGCCAGGGGCAGGGCCGTGGCTACACCTTC,CASSQGQGRGYTF,.,TRBJ1-2,TRBV4-3,.
TGTGCCTGGAGCAGTACAACAGGGGGGGGCTACAATGAGCAGTTCTTC,CAWSSTTGGGYNEQFF,.,TRBJ2-1,TRBV30,.
TGCGCCAGCAGCCGACTCCTACAGGGAGTTGGGCAGCCCCAGCATTTT,CASSRLLQGVGQPQHF,.,TRBJ1-5,TRBV4-1,.
TGTGCCAGTAGTCGAGACAGGGGGCATAATAATGAGCAGTTCTTC,CASSRDRGHNNEQFF,TRBD1,TRBJ2-1,TRBV19,.
TGCGCCAGCAGAATTGGGCCCGGGACTAGCGGGAGTGGTGAGCAGTTCTTC,CASRIGPGTSGSGEQFF,TRBD2,TRBJ2-1,TRBV5-1,.
TGTGCCAGCAGCTCACGGACAGGGGGGACCCAGTACTTC,CASSSRTGGTQYF,TRBD1,TRBJ2-5,TRBV5-4,.
TGTGCCAGCACCTTTCCGGGACAGTCCGCCTACGAGCAGTACTTC,CASTFPGQSAYEQYF,TRBD1,TRBJ2-7,TRBV2,.
TGCGCCAGCAGCTTAACCACGGGACAGGGAACCTATGGCTACACCTTC,CASSLTTGQGTYGYTF,TRBD1,TRBJ1-2,TRBV5-1,.
TGTGCCAGCAGCCCGGGACAGCCCTACGAGCAGTACTTC,CASSPGQPYEQYF,TRBD1,TRBJ2-7,TRBV6-5,.
TGTGCCAGCAGTTGGGACAGCATAGATGGCTACACCTTC,CASSWDSIDGYTF,TRBD1,TRBJ1-2,TRBV6-6,once
TGTGCCAGCAGTTTTCGAGGGCGGTACAATGAGCAGTTCTTC,CASSFRGRYNEQFF,.,TRBJ2-1,TRBV28,once
TGTGCCAGCAGTGCCCTGGGGGGAGTAGGGGTTGGCACTGAAGCTTTCTTT,CASSALGGVGVGTEAFF,.,TRBJ1-1,TRBV6-1,.
TGTGCCAGCAGCGGAAGGGGCCAAGACACCGGGGAGCTGTTTTTT,CASSGRGQDTGELFF,.,TRBJ2-2,TRBV9,.
TGCGCCAGCAGCCAAGTTTCAAGGGACAACGAGCAGTACTTC,CASSQVSRDNEQYF,.,TRBJ2-7,TRBV4-3,.
TGCGCCAGCAGCTTGGGAATTCCTAGTGGCTACACCTTC,CASSLGIPSGYTF,.,TRBJ1-2,TRBV5-1,.
TGTGCCAGTAGTCCCGGACTAGCGGGAGGGTATGAGCAGTTCTTC,CASSPGLAGGYEQFF,TRBD2,TRBJ2-1,TRBV19,.
TGTGCCAGCAGCTTTGGGACAGGGGATCAGCCCCAGCATTTT,CASSFGTGDQPQHF,TRBD1,TRBJ1-5,TRBV5-6,.
TGTGCCAGCAGCTTTAGGACAGGTCATAGCAATCAGCCCCAGCATTTT,CASSFRTGHSNQPQHF,TRBD1,TRBJ1-5,TRBV5-8,.
TGTGCCAGTAGTATAGATCATACACGGGCCGGGGAGCTGTTTTTT,CASSIDHTRAGELFF,.,TRBJ2-2,TRBV19,.
TGTGCCAGCAGCTCCAGGGCATTGGGCTCTGGGGCCAACGTCCTGACTTTC,CASSSRALGSGANVLTF,.,TRBJ2-6,TRBV11-1,.
TGTGCCAGCAGTGAATACGGGACTCTGAGCTCCTACAATGAGCAGTTCTTC,CASSEYGTLSSYNEQFF,.,TRBJ2-1,TRBV25-1,.
TGCGCCAGCAGCCCCGGACAGCCCCAAGAGACCCAGTACTTC,CASSPGQPQETQYF,.,TRBJ2-5,TRBV5-1,.
TGTGCCAGCAGCTTGGTCGACAGGGCGTACGAGCAGTACTTC,CASSLVDRAYEQYF,TRBD1,TRBJ2-7,TRBV5-4,.
TGCGCCAGCAGCCAAGATGCGGCAGGGTGGTACGAGCAGTACTTC,CASSQDAAGWYEQYF,.,TRBJ2-7,TRBV4-1,.
TGTGCCAGCAGCCGTACCCGAGAGCGGGGTTTGAGCGGGGAGCTGTTTTTT,CASSRTRERGLSGELFF,TRBD2,TRBJ2-2,TRBV7-3,.
TGTGCCAGCAGCTTAGAGTTTTCTGGGAGTGGCTACACCTTC,CASSLEFSGSGYTF,.,TRBJ1-2,TRBV7-2,.
TGTGCCAGCAGCTTGCCACCGGACAATGAGCAGTTCTTC,CASSLPPDNEQFF,.,TRBJ2-1,TRBV5-6,.
TGTGCCAGCAGTTTCGTTGGAGCAACTAATGAAAAACTGTTTTTT,CASSFVGATNEKLFF,.,TRBJ1-4,TRBV28,.
TGCGCCAGCAGCTGGAAGGGGGCCACAGATACGCAGTATTTT,CASSWKGATDTQYF,TRBD1,TRBJ2-3,TRBV5-1,.
TGTGCCAGCAGTGAAAGGGGTTACACCGGGGAGCTGTTTTTT,CASSERGYTGELFF,.,TRBJ2-2,TRBV2,.
TGTGCTAGCAGCCCCCAGACCAGCGGGAGGGCCGAAGAGACCCAGTACTTC,CASSPQTSGRAEETQYF,TRBD2,TRBJ2-5,TRBV7-7,once
TGTGCCAGCAGTGACTCGGTTTCAGGGGCCACTGAAGCTTTCTTT,CASSDSVSGATEAFF,.,TRBJ1-1,TRBV6-4,.
TGTGCCAGCAGTTACTACGGCACCGGGGAGCTGTTTTTT,CASSYYGTGELFF,.,TRBJ2-2,TRBV6-5,.
TGTGCCAGCAATGTGCTAGCGAACACCGGGGAGCTGTTTTTT,CASNVLANTGELFF,.,TRBJ2-2,TRBV6-1,.
TGTGCCAGCAGCTGGGGCGGTGAAGCTTTCTTT,CASSWGGEAFF,.,TRBJ1-1,TRBV7-9,few
TGTGCCATCAGCCCGTCGGGGGAGACCCAGTACTTC,CAISPSGETQYF,.,TRBJ2-5,TRBV10-3,.
TGTGCCAGCAGTGAAGCCCCAGGTCGAGAGACCCAGTACTTC,CASSEAPGRETQYF,.,TRBJ2-5,TRBV6-1,.
TGTGCCAGTAGTATACCCCAGGGGGCCGTCGGCTACACCTTC,CASSIPQGAVGYTF,TRBD1,TRBJ1-2,TRBV19,.
TGTGCCAGCAGCCCCGACAGGGGAATTCGCACTGAAGCTTTCTTT,CASSPDRGIRTEAFF,TRBD1,TRBJ1-1,TRBV5-4,.
TGTGCCAGCACCTTCCGAAGGGGGAGCTACAATGAGCAGTTCTTC,CASTFRRGSYNEQFF,.,TRBJ2-1,TRBV28,.
TGTGCCAGCAGCATGCGGACTAGCGGGGGGGCCCTTTTCAATGAGCAGTTCTTC,CASSMRTSGGALFNEQFF,TRBD2,TRBJ2-1,TRBV9,.
TGCGCCAGCAGCCCGCGGACTAGCCGGGACAATGAGCAGTTCTTC,CASSPRTSRDNEQFF,TRBD2,TRBJ2-1,TRBV5-1,.
TGCAGCGTTTGGCCGGCCAGACATGGAGAGCAGTACTTC,CSVWPARHGEQYF,.,TRBJ2-7,TRBV29-1,.
TGTGCCAGCAGCGTAGAGGGAGGGAAAGGCGGGGAGCTGTTTTTT,CASSVEGGKGGELFF,TRBD2,TRBJ2-2,TRBV9,.
TGTGCCAGCAGTTTAGAGGAAGCGGGAGTTCTCGCAGATACGCAGTATTTT,CASSLEEAGVLADTQYF,TRBD2,TRBJ2-3,TRBV28,few
TGTGCCAGCAGTTACACAGGGCTAATAGGCAATGAGCAGTTCTTC,CASSYTGLIGNEQFF,.,TRBJ2-1,TRBV6-6,.
TGCGCCAGCAGCCAAGATAGCGGGGCTTCTTACGAGCAGTACTTC,CASSQDSGASYEQYF,TRBD2,TRBJ2-7,TRBV4-3,.
TGTGCCAGCACCTTGACAAGGAACACTGAAGCTTTCTTT,CASTLTRNTEAFF,.,TRBJ1-1,TRBV11-3,.
TGCGCCAGCAGCCAAGATATCTGGTTCGGCTCCCGGAGCTCCTACAATGAGCAGTTCTTC,CASSQDIWFGSRSSYNEQFF,.,TRBJ2-1,TRBV4-3,.
TGTGCCAGCAGCTTAGATGGGGGCACCTGGGGCTACACCTTC,CASSLDGGTWGYTF,.,TRBJ1-2,TRBV7-2,.
TGTGCCAGCAGCCCGGGGGGCCGCAGGCAGCCCCAGCATTTT,CASSPGGRRQPQHF,.,TRBJ1-5,TRBV7-2,.
TGCGCCAGCAGCTTGCGGGCGGGGACCCCGGAGACCCAGTACTTC,CASSLRAGTPETQYF,.,TRBJ2-5,TRBV5-1,.